These T cell receptor beta chains were read from a single sample in a study of shared T cell receptors in the human thymus. The protocol was immunoSEQ multiplex PCR, while the TCRdb copy is restricted to in-frame clones and leaves out a portion. The sample contains 600,000 or so clones, about 87% of which appear only once. These data were also filed under a second study, of human thymus T cells.

Sequenced sample: thymocytes. These receptors originate from a boy younger than two with a congenital heart defect. Each CDR3 is given with its conserved first and last residue. The D gene is left open where the match is weak. Clone sizes are given selectively: once, few, many, or a class where the clone is expanded.

>.|20|TRBJ2-2|TRBV11-3|TRBD1
TGTGCCAGCAGCCCAACCCAGACCGACAGGGGAGCCATGAACACCGGGGAGCTGTTTTTT
CASSPTQTDRGAMNTGELFF
>.|16|TRBJ2-7|TRBV28|.
TGTGCCAGCAGCCCCCGGGACACAATAGTCCCCTACGAGCAGTACTTC
CASSPRDTIVPYEQYF
>.|15|TRBJ2-2|TRBV23-1|.
TGCGCCAGCAGTCAATCAAGGAGAAACACCGGGGAGCTGTTTTTT
CASSQSRRNTGELFF
>.|13|TRBJ1-1|TRBV4-1|TRBD1
TGCGCCAGCAGCCAAGAGACAGGGTATAAAGCTTTCTTT
CASSQETGYKAFF
>.|13|TRBJ1-2|TRBV7-2|TRBD1
TGTGCCAGCAGCAAACAGGGGGCCTATGGCTACACCTTC
CASSKQGAYGYTF
>once|15|TRBJ2-7|TRBV4-2|TRBD1
TGTGCCAGCGGGCAAGCCCGGGACAGGGTCCACGAGCAGTACTTC
CASGQARDRVHEQYF
>.|15|TRBJ1-2|TRBV9|.
TGTGCCAGCAGCGTAGGTGACAGGCACGGGGATGGCTACACCTTC
CASSVGDRHGDGYTF
>.|15|TRBJ2-1|TRBV7-9|TRBD1
TGTGCCAGCAGCTACCGGGACAGGAACTACAATGAGCAGTTCTTC
CASSYRDRNYNEQFF
>.|16|TRBJ2-7|TRBV6-5|TRBD2
TGTGCCAGCAGTTCAACTAGCGGGAGGAGCTCCTACGAGCAGTACTTC
CASSSTSGRSSYEQYF
>once|15|TRBJ2-7|TRBV7-2|TRBD1
TGTGCCAGCAGCTTATGGGGGACAGGGGGTTACGAGCAGTACTTC
CASSLWGTGGYEQYF
>.|17|TRBJ2-3|TRBV4-3|.
TGCGCCAGCAGTTCTTCTCGACAGGACCACACCAAAGATACGCAGTATTTT
CASSSSRQDHTKDTQYF
>.|15|TRBJ2-7|TRBV28|.
TGTGCCAGCAGTTTTAACAGGGACCTTTGCTACGAGCAGTACTTC
CASSFNRDLCYEQYF
>.|13|TRBJ1-5|TRBV28|.
TGTGCGGAGGGGAAGAGAGACAATCAGCCCCAGCATTTT
CAEGKRDNQPQHF
>.|14|TRBJ1-1|TRBV7-8|.
TGTGCCAGCAGCGCGCGCGGGGGGGGCACTGAAGCTTTCTTT
CASSARGGGTEAFF
>few|14|TRBJ2-1|TRBV19|TRBD1
TGTGCCAGTAGTGACGGGACAGAGGGCAATGAGCAGTTCTTC
CASSDGTEGNEQFF
>.|16|TRBJ2-2|TRBV28|.
TGTGCCAGCAGTCCCACTCGACAGAGAAACACCGGGGAGCTGTTTTTT
CASSPTRQRNTGELFF
>.|17|TRBJ2-7|TRBV7-2|TRBD2
TGTGCCAGCAGCCCCCCCTACCCGCTAGCGGCAAACCACGAGCAGTACTTC
CASSPPYPLAANHEQYF
>.|14|TRBJ2-2|TRBV27|.
TGTGCCAGCAGTTGGAGGGGTAACACCGGGGAGCTGTTTTTT
CASSWRGNTGELFF
>.|15|TRBJ2-7|TRBV28|TRBD1
TGTGCCAGCAGGGGGAAATGGGACAGGGGGAACGAGCAGTACTTC
CASRGKWDRGNEQYF
>.|18|TRBJ1-3|TRBV5-6|TRBD1
TGTGCCAGCAGCTTTATACGCGGACAGGGGCTCTGGAGGAACACCATATATTTT
CASSFIRGQGLWRNTIYF
>.|12|TRBJ2-7|TRBV6-1|.
TGTGCCAGCACCCGCGGTTCCTACGAGCAGTACTTC
CASTRGSYEQYF
>.|14|TRBJ1-1|TRBV27|TRBD1
TGTGCCAGCAGGATGACAGGGAAAGGCGCTGAAGCTTTCTTT
CASRMTGKGAEAFF
>once|15|TRBJ1-3|TRBV9|.
TGTGCCAGCAGCCCAGATGCAGGGGATGGAAACCCCATATATTTT
CASSPDAGDGNPIYF
>.|11|TRBJ1-4|TRBV7-9|.
TGTGCCAGCAGCGCGGTTGAGGGACAGTTTTTT
CASSAVEGQFF
>.|14|TRBJ2-3|TRBV30|.
TGTGCCTGGAGTGTACGGGGAGATTTGGATACGCAGTATTTT
CAWSVRGDLDTQYF
>.|15|TRBJ1-1|TRBV4-1|TRBD1
TGCGCCAGCAGCCACCTTACTGACAGGGACACTGAAGCTTTCTTT
CASSHLTDRDTEAFF
>.|18|TRBJ2-5|TRBV30|TRBD2
TGTGCCTGGAGTGGACCTGCTCTTGGCGGGGGGGTCACCGAGACCCAGTACTTC
CAWSGPALGGGVTETQYF
>.|14|TRBJ1-4|TRBV7-9|TRBD1
TGTGCCAGCAGCTTAGGGACAGGGACTGAAAAACTGTTTTTT
CASSLGTGTEKLFF
>.|14|TRBJ1-5|TRBV28|.
TGTGCCAGCAGTCCAAGCCCTAGCAATCAGCCCCAGCATTTT
CASSPSPSNQPQHF
>.|16|TRBJ2-5|TRBV5-6|TRBD2
TGTGCCAGCAGCCGCGGGAGGCGAGGGCCCCAAGAGACCCAGTACTTC
CASSRGRRGPQETQYF
>.|15|TRBJ2-7|TRBV27|TRBD2
TGTGCCAGCAGTCCCCTAGCGGGGGAGTACTACGAGCAGTACTTC
CASSPLAGEYYEQYF
>.|14|TRBJ1-1|TRBV10-3|.
TGTGCCATCAGTGGGGGGGGGCGGGACACTGAAGCTTTCTTT
CAISGGGRDTEAFF
>.|17|TRBJ1-2|TRBV28|TRBD1
TGTGCCAGCAGTAAAAGCTCAAGGGCCCAGGGGGTGTGTGGCTACACCTTC
CASSKSSRAQGVCGYTF
>.|16|TRBJ2-5|TRBV4-3|TRBD1
TGCGCCAGCAGCGAAACGGACAGGACGCCCCAGGTGACCCAGTACTTC
CASSETDRTPQVTQYF
>.|18|TRBJ2-7|TRBV5-1|.
TGCGCCAGCAGCTGCGGGACAGCAGCGTCAAGCAGGATCTACGAGCAGTACTTC
CASSCGTAASSRIYEQYF
>.|14|TRBJ1-1|TRBV5-1|TRBD1
TGCGCCAGCAGCTGGCGGACAGGGAACACTGAAGCTTTCTTT
CASSWRTGNTEAFF
>.|17|TRBJ2-3|TRBV9|TRBD2
TGTGCCAGCAGCGGCCGCTTAACTAGCGGGAGCACAGATACGCAGTATTTT
CASSGRLTSGSTDTQYF
>.|13|TRBJ1-2|TRBV5-4|.
TGTGCCAGCACCAGACGAGGGGGTAGGGGCTACACCTTC
CASTRRGGRGYTF